These 28 T cell receptor beta chains share one sample of origin, sequenced in a study of spatial heterogeneity in lung cancer. As to time point: sample taken at primary tumor resection. From the 5' RACE reads, TCRdb called clonotypes with MiXCR, one entry per CDR3 protein. The sample yields just under 95,000 distinct CDR3 sequences, about 12% seen once. The sequences come from PBMCs, collected at surgery. All receptors derive from a male donor with early-stage non-small cell lung cancer.

V gene TRBV7-2 combines with J gene TRBJ2-7; TRBD2 might be the D (6 bases). The CDR3 is 16 residues long. V shed 4 bases and J shed 2 bases, with 18 bases lying between them. The germline V gene encodes CDR1 SGHTA and CDR2 FQGNSA. This chain's CDR3 is CASSSVGGIPTYEQYF. The CDR3 DNA reads as TGTGCCAGCAGCTCAGTGGGCGGGATTCCCACCTACGAGCAGTACTTC.

This clonotype was seen more than once but under ten times. J is TRBJ1-1 and V is TRBV30, with a possible D match to TRBD1 (5 bases). The CDR3 spans 13 residues. In germline, CDR1 is GTSNPN, CDR2 SVGIG (reference sequence). The V and J ends lost 2 bases and 6 bases respectively, with 13 bases between them. CDR3 bases: TGTGCCTGGAGTATGGGGGTTGGCGCTGAAGCTTTCTTT. Protein sequence: CAWSMGVGAEAFF.

In this sample, this clonotype turned up a few times. V usage is TRBV28 and J usage is TRBJ2-4, with 9 bases lining up with TRBD1. The CDR3 runs 15 residues. CDR1 MDHEN and CDR2 SYDVKM come from the germline V gene. V shed 6 bases and J 7 bases; nucleotides not matched to a gene: 10. The CDR3 region is CASRGTGGAGNIQYF. The CDR3, as DNA: TGTGCCAGCAGGGGTACAGGGGGCGCGGGGAACATTCAGTACTTC.

This clonotype appeared a few times. V is TRBV7-9 and J is TRBJ2-1; no definite D call. Trimming stripped 9 bases from V and 7 bases from J, with 16 bases between. The CDR3 covers 13 residues. Germline CDR1 SEHNR, CDR2 FQNEAQ (reference sequence). CDR3 nucleotides: TGTGCCAGTGCTTATCGGAACGATAATGAGCAGTTCTTC. The encoded protein is CASAYRNDNEQFF.

This clonotype was detected only a few times. The CDR3 sequence is CSATPGLAGGEAQYF. The CDR3 nucleotides are TGCAGTGCTACCCCCGGACTAGCGGGCGGGGAGGCCCAGTACTTC. The chain employs TRBV20-1 and TRBJ2-5, with TRBD2 identical over 11 bases. This CDR3 spans 15 amino acids. Germline loops: CDR1 DFQATT, CDR2 SNEGSKA (reference sequence). J lost 9 bases, V lost 4 bases, and 13 bases had no gene match.

The gene calls are TRBV20-1 and TRBJ2-3; no definite D call. Germline V gives CDR1 DFQATT, CDR2 SNEGSKA (reference sequence). CDR3 length: 14 residues. The V and J ends lost 7 bases and 0 bases respectively, with 14 bases between them. The CDR3 sequence is CSVDADLSTDTQYF. CDR3 DNA sequence: TGCAGTGTTGATGCGGACCTAAGCACAGATACGCAGTATTTT.

There are a few counts of this clonotype. The chain uses TRBV4-3 and TRBJ1-3; D may be TRBD1 (5 bases). V was clipped by 3 bases and J by 0 bases, with 12 bases between them. Germline loops: CDR1 LGHNA, CDR2 YSLEER. The CDR3 is made up of 16 amino acids. Here the CDR3 reads CASSHGRGVSGNTIYF. In DNA form, the CDR3 reads TGCGCCAGCAGCCACGGAAGGGGCGTCTCTGGAAACACCATATATTTT.

This clonotype has just a few counts. This chain links TRBV19 with TRBJ2-5; 7 bases map to TRBD1. V shed 6 bases and J 5 bases; nucleotides not matched to a gene: 12. The germline CDR1 and CDR2 sequences are LNHDA and SQIVND (reference sequence). The CDR3 contains 15 residues. The CDR3 loop reads CASSTTQGFGETQYF. For the CDR3, the DNA is TGTGCCAGTAGCACTACACAGGGGTTCGGCGAGACCCAGTACTTC.

This clonotype appeared a few times. The V gene is TRBV20-1, the J gene TRBJ2-1; D gene uncertain. Trimming shortened V by 3 bases and J by 6 bases, and 6 bases separated the two germline ends. This CDR3 region has 11 residues. CDR1 is DFQATT and CDR2 is SNEGSKA in the germline V gene (reference sequence). The CDR3 spells CSASPFNEQFF. The CDR3 DNA sequence: TGCAGTGCTAGTCCCTTCAATGAGCAGTTCTTC.

Many counts were recorded for this clonotype. The genes are TRBV7-9 and TRBJ2-7; D gene unclear. The CDR3 runs to 11 residues. The germline V gene has CDR1 SEHNR and CDR2 FQNEAQ (reference sequence). The V end was cut by 5 bases, the J end by 1 base, with 3 bases between. In nucleotides, the CDR3 is TGTGCCAGCAGCCGTTCCTACGAGCAGTACTTC. Amino acid sequence: CASSRSYEQYF.

This chain joins TRBV24-1 and TRBJ2-6, with D unresolved. The CDR3 is made up of 13 amino acids. CDR1 and CDR2 (germline): KGHDR, SFDVKD. Trimming stripped 9 bases from V and 1 base from J, with 6 bases between. The CDR3, as DNA: TGTGCCACCGAAAGTTCTGGGGCCAACGTCCTGACTTTC. Translating it yields CATESSGANVLTF.

This chain joins TRBV11-3 and TRBJ2-2, with TRBD1 identical over 12 bases. Germline V gene sequence: CDR1 SGHNT, CDR2 YENEEA. CDR3 size: 21 residues. Losses at the gene ends were 4 bases for V and 2 bases for J; bases not matched to a gene: 17. The CDR3 region is CASSSTAGTGGAGRNTGELFF. In nucleotides, the CDR3 is TGTGCCAGCAGCTCGACAGCCGGGACAGGGGGCGCGGGACGAAACACCGGGGAGCTGTTTTTT.

This clonotype was detected ten times or more. The chain combines TRBV7-3 with TRBJ2-5, with 7 nucleotides matching TRBD1. Per germline, CDR1 SGHTA and CDR2 FQGTGA. CDR3 length: 13 residues. The trim removed 3 bases at V and 7 bases at J, leaving 5 bases unmatched. The CDR3 sequence: CASSLEGGGTQYF. CDR3 DNA sequence: TGTGCCAGCAGCTTGGAAGGGGGCGGGACCCAGTACTTC. Based on the CDR3 plus reference TRBV7-3 and TRBJ2-5, the full variable domain is GAGVSQTPSNKVTEKGKYVELRCDPISGHTALYWYRQSLGQGPEFLIYFQGTGAADDSGLPNDRFFAVRPEGSVSTLKIQRTERGDSAVYLCASSLEGGGTQYFGPGTRLLVL.

The chain carries TRBV5-5 and TRBJ2-3; D is perhaps TRBD1 or TRBD2 (5 bases each). V gave up 3 bases and J gave up 10 bases, with 12 bases separating them. This CDR3 has 12 amino acids. CDR1 is SGHKS, CDR2 YYEKEE, per germline (reference sequence). DNA of the CDR3: TGTGCCAGCAGCTCCCGGGGCTTGGCGCAGTATTTT. Translating it yields CASSSRGLAQYF.

The sample holds many counts of this clonotype. This chain joins TRBV30 and TRBJ2-1, with 9 bases identical to TRBD2. Trimming cost V 4 bases and J 3 bases; bases outside gene matches: 19. CDR3 size: 19 residues. Germline values: CDR1 GTSNPN, CDR2 SVGIG (reference sequence). The CDR3 region has the DNA TGTGCCTGGACCCGAGTATCAGCGGGGGGCGCATCTAGCTACAATGAGCAGTTCTTC. As protein: CAWTRVSAGGASSYNEQFF.

In its sample, this clonotype was seen a few times. The genes are TRBV3-1 and TRBJ1-5; no reliable D call. The V gene lost 0 bases and the J gene lost 3 bases, with 6 bases spanning the gap. The CDR3 is 14 amino acids. The germline gives CDR1 LGHDT, CDR2 YNNKEL (reference sequence). The DNA for the CDR3 is TGTGCCAGCAGCCAAGATTATAACAATCAGCCCCAGCATTTT. Its protein product is CASSQDYNNQPQHF.

This clonotype was found a few times. J is TRBJ2-3 and V is TRBV10-3, with a possible D match to TRBD2 (6 bases). V was trimmed by 7 bases and J by 1 base, leaving 12 bases between them. The CDR3 runs to 14 residues. Germline V CDR1 and CDR2: ENHRY, SYGVKD. CDR3 amino acids: CAITGGTGTDTQYF. In nucleotides, the CDR3 is TGTGCCATCACCGGCGGGACGGGCACAGATACGCAGTATTTT.

The genes are TRBV5-6 and TRBJ2-7; 8 nucleotides agree with TRBD1. V trimming: 4 bases; J trimming: 3 bases; junction bases outside the gene matches: 6. Looked up from germline, CDR1 is SGHDT and CDR2 is YYEEEE. CDR3 length: 14 residues. This CDR3 reads CASSDRDRYYEQYF. For the CDR3, the DNA is TGTGCCAGCAGCGACCGGGACAGGTACTACGAGCAGTACTTC.

J is TRBJ1-1 and V is TRBV14, with 7 positions matching TRBD1. Germline V gene sequence: CDR1 SGHDN, CDR2 FVKESK. The length of the CDR3 is 14 residues. Losses at the gene ends were 1 base for V and 4 bases for J; bases not matched to a gene: 3. In DNA form, the CDR3 reads TGTGCCAGCAGCCAAGTTAGGACAGGCACTGAAGCTTTCTTT. It translates to CASSQVRTGTEAFF.

The chain joins TRBV3-1 to TRBJ1-1; 9 bases map to TRBD1. From germline, CDR1 is LGHDT and CDR2 YNNKEL (reference sequence). The CDR3 is 15 amino acids. V was pared by 1 base and J by 3 bases, with 3 bases of the junction left unmatched. CDR3 in amino acids: CASSQGDRVYTEAFF. CDR3 nucleotide sequence: TGTGCCAGCAGCCAAGGGGACAGGGTATACACTGAAGCTTTCTTT.

This clonotype showed up many times. V usage is TRBV27 and J usage is TRBJ2-7; 7 nucleotides line up with TRBD2. The CDR3 spans 14 residues. Losses at the gene ends were 6 bases for V and 2 bases for J; bases not matched to a gene: 7. CDR1 and CDR2 (germline): MNHEY, SMNVEV (reference sequence). The CDR3 region is CASRSGTPPYEQYF. For the CDR3, the DNA is TGTGCCAGCAGGAGCGGGACTCCCCCCTACGAGCAGTACTTC.

This clonotype showed up just a few times. This chain uses TRBV9 with TRBJ2-3; the D gene is possibly TRBD2 (5 bases). The germline V gene encodes CDR1 SGDLS and CDR2 YYNGEE. This CDR3 is built from 17 residues. Between the trimmed V and J ends, which lost 2 bases and 3 bases, there was a span of 19 bases. The CDR3 nucleotides read TGTGCCAGCAGCGTTTCCGGTGGCGGACTCGCTACAGATACGCAGTATTTT. As protein: CASSVSGGGLATDTQYF.

The rearrangement uses TRBV4-3 and TRBJ1-5; TRBD1 is a possible D gene (5 bases). This CDR3 comprises 15 residues. Germline CDR1 reads LGHNA; CDR2 reads YSLEER. V was shortened by 0 bases and J by 3 bases, with 9 bases between the two germline ends. The CDR3 loop reads CASSQDLDINQPQHF. The CDR3 DNA follows: TGCGCCAGCAGCCAAGATCTGGACATCAATCAGCCCCAGCATTTT.

The chain links TRBV13 to TRBJ1-1; 9 nucleotides line up with TRBD1. V shed 5 bases, J shed 4 bases, and the junction held 8 bases outside the gene matches. The V gene's germline CDR1 is PRHDT and CDR2 FYEKMQ (reference sequence). This CDR3 has 15 residues. The CDR3: CASSEGQGESTEAFF. In nucleotides, the CDR3 is TGTGCCAGCAGCGAGGGACAGGGAGAAAGCACTGAAGCTTTCTTT.

This clonotype was observed a handful of times. The V and J genes are TRBV20-1 and TRBJ1-5; unclear D gene. Trimming stripped 3 bases from V and 1 base from J, with 7 bases between. The CDR3 spans 13 residues. Germline-derived CDR1 and CDR2 are DFQATT and SNEGSKA (reference sequence). As DNA, the CDR3 is TGCAGTGCTAGTCAAAACAGCAATCAGCCCCAGCATTTT. Amino acid sequence: CSASQNSNQPQHF.

The rearrangement joins TRBV6-5 to TRBJ2-7; 13 nucleotides align to TRBD2. With V trimmed by 6 bases and J by 4 bases, 15 bases remained unmatched. This CDR3 has 18 amino acids. In germline, CDR1 is MNHEY, CDR2 SVGAGI. The CDR3 DNA reads as TGTGCCAGCAGGCGGAGTTCCGGACTAGCGGGAGTTAAGTACGAGCAGTACTTC. It is translated as CASRRSSGLAGVKYEQYF.

In its sample, this clonotype was seen many times. The rearrangement links TRBV9 to TRBJ2-3, with 12 bases lining up with TRBD2. Germline CDR1 is SGDLS and CDR2 is YYNGEE. With 3 bases clipped from V and 1 base from J, the junction kept 3 bases outside the gene matches. This CDR3 has 16 amino acids. CDR3 DNA: TGTGCCAGCAGCGGCCGACTAGCGGGGGGCACAGATACGCAGTATTTT. Translating it yields CASSGRLAGGTDTQYF.

This chain links TRBV6-5 with TRBJ2-5; 9 bases fit TRBD2. Germline V gene data show CDR1 as MNHEY and CDR2 as SVGAGI. With V trimmed by 0 bases and J by 6 bases, 5 bases remained unmatched. The CDR3 has 15 residues. The CDR3 region has the DNA TGTGCCAGCAGTTACTCGAGCGCTAGCGGGAAGACCCAGTACTTC. This sequence encodes CASSYSSASGKTQYF.